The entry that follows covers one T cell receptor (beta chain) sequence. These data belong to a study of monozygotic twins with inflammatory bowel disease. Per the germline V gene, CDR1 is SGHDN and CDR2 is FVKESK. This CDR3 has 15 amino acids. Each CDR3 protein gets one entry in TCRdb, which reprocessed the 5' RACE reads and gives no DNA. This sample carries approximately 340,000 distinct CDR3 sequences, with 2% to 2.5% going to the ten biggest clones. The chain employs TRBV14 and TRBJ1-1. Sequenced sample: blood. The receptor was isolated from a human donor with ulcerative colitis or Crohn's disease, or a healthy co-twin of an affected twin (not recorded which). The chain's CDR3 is CASSPQMGMNTEAFF.